The rows below give T cell receptor beta chains drawn from one sample of a study of T-cell memory formation after mild COVID-19. TCRdb called the 5' RACE reads again in MiXCR, with one record for every CDR3 protein. Here the sample spans about 180,000 distinct CDR3 sequences, 18% being singletons. The specimen was PBMCs or a T cell subset sorted from them (not recorded which). The receptors here all came from a man aged 18 to 30 who had mild COVID-19 (a few samples of this study predate the infection). Cell type and time point are not known. Both conserved end residues are part of each CDR3.

cdr3_length v_call cdr3_aa
12 TRBV12-3/TRBV12-4 CASSPGKWKAFF
11 TRBV5-1 CASSIQGLTFF
14 TRBV12-3/TRBV12-4 CASSLTGQNSPLHF
14 TRBV5-1 CASTQGAGVTEAFF
15 TRBV28 CASRRSGTGGPEAFF
12 TRBV10-3 CASAGQNTEAFF
14 TRBV7-2 CASSLSSGGETQYF
16 TRBV19 CASSIGTGSSTDTQYF
17 TRBV4-3 CASSQELGSLGTNVLTF
15 TRBV5-1 CASSRRDPVTDTQYF
14 TRBV5-1 CASSLAGGDTEAFF
12 TRBV7-2 CASSSISRGYTF
16 TRBV4-3 CASSQEGTPSADTQYF
14 TRBV20-1 CSASRGGRTGELFF
15 TRBV12-5 CASGRTGRGNQPQHF
14 TRBV6-5 CASRRTGTNYGYTF
15 TRBV7-2 CASSWTSGVSNEQFF
13 TRBV6-2/TRBV6-3 CASSYEEDTEAFF
17 TRBV27 CASSPLSPQGKGYGYTF
15 TRBV6-5 CASSYRGMSTDTQYF
15 TRBV9 CASSRQGRGNTEAFF
14 TRBV5-1 CASSWDRASYGYTF
15 TRBV7-9 CASSFGTGELYGYTF
14 TRBV5-1 CASSVPSGGGGYTF
14 TRBV3-1 CASRLRGNTGELFF
16 TRBV19 CASSIDPGRGRSGYTF
18 TRBV2 CASSKIAVVAGGTDTQYF
18 TRBV6-2/TRBV6-3 CASSYSTQGGSSYNEQFF
14 TRBV5-6 CASSLEGISYEQYF
13 TRBV19 CASSIRLRDEQYF
15 TRBV7-9 CAIGASGGWTDTQYF
15 TRBV7-2 CASSSSGSIYYGYTF
16 TRBV4-1 CASSQAGTGRNEKLFF
15 TRBV5-1 CASSLDSGGVLGQFF
18 TRBV6-6 CASSYSRGVGGGQETQYF
19 TRBV7-6 CASSLIPSGTSGYTGELFF
14 TRBV14 CASSKIRGYNEQFF
12 TRBV2 CASSPGPDTQYF
10 TRBV20-1 CSSERGSQYF
14 TRBV20-1 CSARLSGDNSPLHF
14 TRBV19 CASRPRGRYNEQFF
14 TRBV12-3/TRBV12-4 CASSTPGTVYEQYF
14 TRBV10-3 CATTGGGGADTQYF
16 TRBV4-3 CASSQDPTGGNTEAFF
16 TRBV20-1 CSARVPGIQTYNEQFF
13 TRBV15 CATSREQSTEAFF
13 TRBV12-3/TRBV12-4 CASSLAQGGGYTF
14 TRBV6-2/TRBV6-3 CASSHGMVSSGYTF
14 TRBV12-3/TRBV12-4 CASSGRGGANIQYF
14 TRBV27 CASSFEGPGDTQYF
14 TRBV20-1 CSAFMPRGRNTIYF
15 TRBV7-2 CASSLGLPANTEAFF
15 TRBV4-3 CASSQLQVMDSPLHF
13 TRBV5-4 CASSLPNTGELFF
13 TRBV12-3/TRBV12-4 CASSWQGWETQYF